These T cell receptor beta chains were read from a single sample in a study of cytomegalovirus exposure and HLA in healthy donors. This table comes from immunoSEQ multiplex PCR, and its TCRdb copy is limited to in-frame clones, with some not included. Of under 150,000 clones listed, roughly four fifths are singletons. The sample consisted of PBMCs. The receptors derive from a male donor in good health and CMV-seronegative. The conserved cysteine and the conserved F or W are not part of the CDR3 here.

>TRBJ2-7|TRBV6-1
ASSERQNRVAYEQY
>TRBJ2-5|TRBV10-3
AISKGGGEETQY
>TRBJ1-2|TRBV28
ASSVQGDGYT
>TRBJ1-1|TRBV25-1
ASSLPGDSTEAF
>TRBJ1-2|TRBV28
ASRPRDRFLYGYT
>TRBJ2-7|TRBV5-4
ASSLLQGSYEQY
>TRBJ2-1|TRBV10-3
ATQTRGLYNEQF
>TRBJ2-7|TRBV5-6
ASSPPGHPYEQY
>TRBJ1-5|TRBV27
ASSSAATGGGQPQH
>TRBJ2-7|TRBV19
ASSPQGQEQY
>TRBJ2-7|TRBV6-1
ASSEGYRAGEQY
>TRBJ2-3|TRBV30
AWSPTRAGTDTQY
>TRBJ1-1|TRBV19
ASKDTMHTEAF
>TRBJ2-1|TRBV14
AGRGLQAYNEQF
>TRBJ1-2|TRBV7-9
ASSSWGQLYGYT
>TRBJ1-4|TRBV4-2
ASSQDQGMVEKLF
>TRBJ2-5|TRBV7-6
ASSSIRTGGAETQY
>TRBJ2-7|TRBV5-1
ASRHGQGYEQY
>TRBJ1-1|TRBV28
ASSWTGVGTEAF
>TRBJ1-2|TRBV6-1
ASSSADRASGGYT
>TRBJ1-2|TRBV7-9
SSSLEGDGYT
>TRBJ2-2|TRBV6-5
ASNGQGSTGELF
>TRBJ1-1|TRBV4-2
ASSQLEGYTEAF
>TRBJ2-7|TRBV30
AWSPPREGAASGSSGEQY
>TRBJ2-5|TRBV14
ASSQLAALETQY
>TRBJ2-7|TRBV10-3
ATWGQGRIEQY
>TRBJ2-3|TRBV18
ASSPPYRTSGNRSTDTQY
>TRBJ1-1|TRBV11-2
ASSSDEQGVTEAF
>TRBJ1-1|TRBV19
ASSHPGILNTEAF
>TRBJ1-2|TRBV19
ASTEQGPKYGYT
>TRBJ2-3|TRBV5-1
ASSLAPGRQYTQY
>TRBJ2-7|TRBV5-1
ASSSIGQGALNYEQY
>TRBJ1-2|TRBV4-1
ASSQANRQGDT
>TRBJ1-1|TRBV19
ASSRGYPVNTEAF
>TRBJ1-5|TRBV6-1
ASKQGSNQPQH
>TRBJ2-4|TRBV6-1
ASSGLGLAVAKNIQY
>TRBJ1-2|TRBV29-1
SVVYGGSKNYGYT
>TRBJ2-7|TRBV7-2
ASSPRGGTSSYEQY
>TRBJ2-5|TRBV27
ASSFRRLETQY
>TRBJ2-7|TRBV18
ASSPGISGRSPYEQY
>TRBJ2-5|TRBV18
ASSAQGWQETQY
>TRBJ2-1|TRBV29-1
SVVLAGGPSYEQF
>TRBJ2-1|TRBV6-5
ASSLGTNNEQF
>TRBJ1-2|TRBV7-9
ASSLPDRNDNYGYT
>TRBJ2-1|TRBV5-6
ASSLVQGGNEQF
>TRBJ2-1|TRBV6-1
ASIGTGGQWEQF
>TRBJ2-2|TRBV19
ASRPTTGALNTGELF
>TRBJ2-5|TRBV7-9
ASSRPLWTGQETQY
>TRBJ1-2|TRBV5-4
ASSTNRGADYGYT
>TRBJ1-1|TRBV27
ASSLFPDTEAF
>TRBJ2-5|TRBV29-1
SGTLTSLGTQY
>TRBJ1-5|TRBV7-9
ASSTGQGYQPQH
>TRBJ2-1|TRBV29-1
SVEDPTGTPAYNEQF
>TRBJ1-6|TRBV27
ASSSSGGNSPLH